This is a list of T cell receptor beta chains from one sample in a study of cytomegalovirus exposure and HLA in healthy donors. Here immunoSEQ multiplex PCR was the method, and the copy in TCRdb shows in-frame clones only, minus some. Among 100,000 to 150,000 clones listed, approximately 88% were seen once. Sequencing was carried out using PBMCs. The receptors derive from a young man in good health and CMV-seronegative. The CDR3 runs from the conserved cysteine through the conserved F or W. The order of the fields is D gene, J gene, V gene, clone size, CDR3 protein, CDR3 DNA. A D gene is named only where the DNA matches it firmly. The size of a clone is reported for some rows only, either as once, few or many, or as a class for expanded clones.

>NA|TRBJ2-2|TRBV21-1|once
CASSKTSGRAWAGELFF
TGTGCCAGCAGCAAAACTAGCGGGAGGGCGTGGGCCGGGGAGCTGTTTTTT
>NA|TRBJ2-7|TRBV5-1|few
CASSLGQQAYEQYF
TGCGCCAGCAGCTTGGGACAGCAAGCCTACGAGCAGTACTTC
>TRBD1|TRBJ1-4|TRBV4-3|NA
CASSPDRGVEKLFF
TGCGCCAGCAGCCCAGACAGGGGGGTTGAAAAACTGTTTTTT
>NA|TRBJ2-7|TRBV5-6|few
CASSFQYEQYF
TGTGCCAGCAGCTTCCAGTACGAGCAGTACTTC
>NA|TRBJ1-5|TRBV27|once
CASSLAWRDPNQPQHF
TGTGCCAGCAGTTTAGCTTGGAGGGACCCCAATCAGCCCCAGCATTTT
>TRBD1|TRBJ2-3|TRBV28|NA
CASSRRGQGDTDTQYF
TGTGCCAGCAGTCGGCGGGGACAGGGAGACACAGATACGCAGTATTTT
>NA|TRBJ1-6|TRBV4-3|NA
CASSQETDRNNSPLHF
TGCGCCAGCAGCCAGGAAACGGACAGAAATAATTCACCCCTCCACTTT
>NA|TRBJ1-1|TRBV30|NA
CAWIRDRFEAFF
TGTGCCTGGATCCGCGATCGATTTGAAGCTTTCTTT
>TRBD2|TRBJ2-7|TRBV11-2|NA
CASSWVLAGSILPYEQYF
TGTGCCAGCAGCTGGGTCCTAGCGGGGTCGATTCTCCCCTACGAGCAGTACTTC
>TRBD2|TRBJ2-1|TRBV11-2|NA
CASSYSGRNYNEQFF
TGTGCCAGCAGCTATAGCGGGAGGAACTACAATGAGCAGTTCTTC
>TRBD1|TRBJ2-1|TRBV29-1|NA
CSVEVRDRDDNEQFF
TGCAGCGTTGAAGTCCGGGACAGGGACGACAATGAGCAGTTCTTC
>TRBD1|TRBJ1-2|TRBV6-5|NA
CASSSRTGGLLWGYTF
TGTGCCAGCAGTTCCCGGACAGGGGGCCTCCTTTGGGGCTACACCTTC
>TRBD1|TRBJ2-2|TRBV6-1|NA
CASGQGRVGELFF
TGTGCCAGCGGACAGGGTCGGGTCGGGGAGCTGTTTTTT
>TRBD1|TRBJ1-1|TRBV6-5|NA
CASRPTGGRVEAFF
TGTGCCAGCAGACCGACAGGGGGAAGGGTTGAAGCTTTCTTT
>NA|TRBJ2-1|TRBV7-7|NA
CASSLARQSPYNEQFF
TGTGCCAGCAGCTTAGCTCGTCAGTCGCCTTACAATGAGCAGTTCTTC
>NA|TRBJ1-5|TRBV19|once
CASNSGRAIGNQPQHF
TGTGCCAGTAATTCGGGCAGGGCTATCGGCAATCAGCCCCAGCATTTT
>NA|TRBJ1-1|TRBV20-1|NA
CSALGELEAFF
TGCAGTGCTCTAGGAGAGCTCGAAGCTTTCTTT
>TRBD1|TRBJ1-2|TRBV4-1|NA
CASSQFWVTGGNYGYTF
TGCGCCAGCAGCCAATTTTGGGTAACAGGGGGTAACTATGGCTACACCTTC
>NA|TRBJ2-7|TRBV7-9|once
CASSYDGAYEQYF
TGTGCCAGCAGCTACGACGGAGCCTACGAGCAGTACTTC
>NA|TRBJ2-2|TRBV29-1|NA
CSVEQGVGTGELFF
TGCAGCGTGGAACAGGGCGTAGGCACCGGGGAGCTGTTTTTT